The 20 T cell receptor beta chains below come from one sample, sequenced in a study of STAT5B mutations in CD4+ large granular lymphocyte leukemia. Assay used: immunoSEQ multiplex PCR; TCRdb lists only in-frame clones, some missing. The sample consists of about 45,000 clones, 65% to 90% of them appearing once. Sequencing input: CD4+ T cells from blood buffy coats. The receptors stem from a human donor in good health.

The rearrangement uses TRBV7-9 and TRBJ2-2; 7 bases map to TRBD2. This CDR3 has 14 residues. Germline values: CDR1 SEHNR, CDR2 FQNEAQ (reference sequence). V dropped 0 bases and J dropped 6; count of bases not matched to a gene: 1. The CDR3 protein is CASSLAAGAGELFF. Here the CDR3 DNA reads TGTGCCAGCAGCTTAGCGGCGGGAGCCGGGGAGCTGTTTTTT.

The rearrangement links TRBV4-1 to TRBJ1-4, with D perhaps matching TRBD1 (5 bases). V lost 1 base and J lost 0, with 9 bases in between. This CDR3 region has 16 residues. Germline values: CDR1 MGHRA, CDR2 YSYEKL. As DNA, the CDR3 is TGCGCCAGCAGCCAAGTCGGAGGGGCAACTAATGAAAAACTGTTTTTT. This codes for CASSQVGGATNEKLFF.

The V and J genes are TRBV10-3 and TRBJ1-3; D ambiguous. The CDR3 covers 15 residues. V was trimmed by 2 bases and J by 0 bases, leaving 8 bases between them. The germline V gene encodes CDR1 ENHRY and CDR2 SYGVKD. The CDR3 loop is CAISEGPLSGNTIYF. DNA for the CDR3: TGTGCCATCAGTGAGGGGCCCCTCTCTGGAAACACCATATATTTT.

The chain couples TRBV28 to TRBJ1-2, with D maybe TRBD1 (5 bases). The germline gives CDR1 MDHEN, CDR2 SYDVKM. CDR3 size: 14 residues. V was pared by 3 bases and J by 4 bases, with 12 bases between. In DNA, the CDR3 is TGTGCCAGCAGTTTCGGAGGGGACCTCTATGGCTACACCTTC. This sequence encodes CASSFGGDLYGYTF.

On this clone: Other DNA sequences of this sample code for an identical CDR3. The genes are TRBV14 and TRBJ2-7; 11 bases agree with TRBD2. Trimming took 3 bases from V and 1 from J; bases not matched to a gene: 2. This CDR3 is 15 amino acids long. From germline, CDR1 is SGHDN and CDR2 FVKESK. The CDR3 reads CASSQTSGNSYEQYF. CDR3 bases: TGTGCCAGCAGCCAGACTAGCGGGAATTCCTACGAGCAGTACTTC.

The rearrangement links TRBV2 to TRBJ2-1; 7 nucleotides agree with TRBD1. The V and J ends lost 7 bases and 0 bases, in that order; junction bases with no gene match: 6. CDR1 and CDR2 from the germline V gene are SNHLY and FYNNEI. This CDR3 comprises 15 residues. CDR3 sequence reads: CASKMTGTSYNEQFF. The CDR3 bases are TGTGCCAGCAAGATGACAGGGACCTCCTACAATGAGCAGTTCTTC.

The chain joins TRBV18 to TRBJ2-1; 11 nucleotides agree with TRBD2. The CDR3 spans 17 residues. Germline trimming cut 2 bases from V and 5 bases from J; bases unmatched to any gene: 8. Looked up from germline, CDR1 is KGHSH and CDR2 is LQKENI. CDR3 DNA sequence: TGTGCCAGCTCACCAATACTAGCGGGAGTTGTCGACAATGAGCAGTTCTTC. It encodes CASSPILAGVVDNEQFF.

The rearrangement uses TRBV30 and TRBJ1-1; 11 bases fit TRBD1. The germline V gene encodes CDR1 GTSNPN and CDR2 SVGIG (reference sequence). The CDR3 contains 15 residues. The trim removed 4 bases at V and 2 bases at J, leaving 6 bases unmatched. This chain's CDR3 is CAWNGQGAGNTEAFF. The CDR3 DNA reads as TGTGCCTGGAATGGACAGGGGGCAGGTAACACTGAAGCTTTCTTT.

The J gene is TRBJ2-7, the V gene TRBV11-2; D remains unclear. The CDR3 covers 11 residues. The germline V gene encodes CDR1 SGHAT and CDR2 FQNNGV. Trimming took off 5 bases at V and 6 bases at J, with 8 bases between the two ends. The CDR3: CASSRVAEQYF. DNA for the CDR3: TGTGCCAGCAGCCGTGTTGCCGAGCAGTACTTC.

The rearrangement joins TRBV5-4 to TRBJ2-7; 7 nucleotides agree with TRBD2. The J segment lost 2 bases and the V segment lost 3 bases, leaving 5 bases of the junction unmatched. The CDR3 length is 14 residues. The germline gives CDR1 SGHNT, CDR2 YYREEE (reference sequence). DNA for the CDR3: TGTGCCAGCAGCTCGGGAGGATCCGCCTACGAGCAGTACTTC. The encoded protein is CASSSGGSAYEQYF.

The chain has TRBV2 and TRBJ1-1, with D unclear. The CDR3 extends over 13 amino acids. Between the trimmed V and J ends, which lost 5 bases and 3 bases, there was a span of 10 bases. Germline V gene lookup returns CDR1 SNHLY and CDR2 FYNNEI. The CDR3 DNA reads as TGTGCCAGCAGTCAGAAGACGGACACTGAAGCTTTCTTT. Translated, it gives CASSQKTDTEAFF.

The gene calls are TRBV9 and TRBJ1-3; perhaps TRBD1 as D (5 bases). The CDR3 covers 15 residues. Germline loops: CDR1 SGDLS, CDR2 YYNGEE. With 0 bases removed from V and 4 bases from J, the gap between germline ends came to 11 bases. For the CDR3, the DNA is TGTGCCAGCAGCGTAGCCCAGGGTTCGGGAAACACCATATATTTT. Translated, it gives CASSVAQGSGNTIYF.

The chain couples TRBV30 to TRBJ2-1, with D maybe TRBD2 (6 bases). CDR3 length equals 16 residues. Germline CDR1 and CDR2: GTSNPN and SVGIG (reference sequence). The V end lost 3 bases, the J end lost 3 bases, and 18 bases lay between the germline ends. In DNA, the CDR3 is TGTGCCTGGAGCGGAATCGGAGGGCCGTTCTACAATGAGCAGTTCTTC. Translated: CAWSGIGGPFYNEQFF. Drawing the rest from reference TRBV30 and TRBJ2-1, the complete variable domain is SQTIHQWPATLVQPVGSPLSLECTVEGTSNPNLYWYRQAAGRGLQLLFYSVGIGQISSEVPQNLSASRPQDRQFILSSKKLLLSDSGFYLCAWSGIGGPFYNEQFFGPGTRLTVL.

The DNA for the CDR3 is TGCAGCGTTGCCGATGGCGAGCAGTACTTC. It codes for CSVADGEQYF. The V and J genes are TRBV29-1 and TRBJ2-7; D not resolved. From germline, CDR1 is SQVTM and CDR2 ANQGSEA. The V end was cut by 4 bases, the J end by 6 bases, with 7 bases between. The CDR3 contains 10 residues.

V gene TRBV18 combines with J gene TRBJ2-4, with 7 bases lining up with TRBD2. CDR1 and CDR2 (germline): KGHSH, LQKENI. Trimming removed 6 bases from V and 3 bases from J; junction bases left unmatched: 8. The CDR3 sequence is 15 residues long. The CDR3 loop is CASSPSGMGKNIQYF. CDR3 nucleotides: TGTGCCAGCTCTCCCAGCGGGATGGGCAAAAACATTCAGTACTTC.

This CDR3 reads CASHPEVGVAGELFF. The DNA of the CDR3 is TGTGCCTCCCACCCCGAGGTGGGAGTGGCCGGGGAGCTGTTTTTT. The V and J genes are TRBV5-3 and TRBJ2-2; possibly TRBD2 for D (5 bases). TRBV5-3 is noted as an ORF with a role that remains uncertain. Trimming left V 10 bases short and J 6 bases short, with 22 bases between. CDR3 size: 15 residues.

This chain joins TRBV5-4 and TRBJ2-1; 10 positions agree with TRBD2. CDR3 size: 17 residues. The trim removed 0 bases at V and 5 bases at J, leaving 8 bases unmatched. Germline CDR1 SGHNT, CDR2 YYREEE (reference sequence). In DNA, the CDR3 is TGTGCCAGCAGCTTGGTGAAACTAGCGGGGATAAACAATGAGCAGTTCTTC. Translation gives CASSLVKLAGINNEQFF.

The chain has TRBV4-2 and TRBJ2-3; D might be TRBD2 (5 bases). V shed 4 bases and J shed 0 bases, with 11 bases lying between them. The CDR3 is made up of 15 amino acids. CDR1 is LGHNA, CDR2 YNFKEQ, per germline. CDR3 sequence reads: CASSPGLVSTDTQYF. The CDR3 nucleotides read TGTGCCAGCAGCCCAGGACTGGTCAGCACAGATACGCAGTATTTT.

This chain joins TRBV7-8 and TRBJ1-2; no definite D call. The CDR3 runs to 14 residues. The V end was cut by 5 bases, the J end by 4 bases, with 14 bases between. Per the germline V gene, CDR1 is SGHVS and CDR2 is FQNEAQ. Here the CDR3 DNA reads TGTGCCAGCAGCCCGGCCGGGAGTTCCTATGGCTACACCTTC. Its translation: CASSPAGSSYGYTF. The whole variable domain, remainder taken from reference TRBV7-8 and TRBJ1-2, is GAGVSQSPRYKVAKRGQDVALRCDPISGHVSLFWYQQALGQGPEFLTYFQNEAQLDKSGLPSDRFFAERPEGSVSTLKIQRTQQEDSAVYLCASSPAGSSYGYTFGSGTRLTVV.

CDR3 nucleotide sequence: TGTGCCAGCTCACCATGGGAGGGATCCCCCTACGAGCAGTACTTC. Encoded protein: CASSPWEGSPYEQYF. The V gene is TRBV18, the J gene TRBJ2-7; TRBD2 aligns across 7 bases. Unmatched junction bases numbered 6, after V lost 2 bases and J lost 2 bases. Germline values: CDR1 KGHSH, CDR2 LQKENI. This CDR3 contains 15 residues.